This T cell receptor (beta chain) originates from a study of shared clonotypes between healthy human individuals. Study-wide results and limits: Estimated richness was generally greater in naive than memory subsets. Rarefaction analysis demonstrated incomplete sorted-subset sequencing notwithstanding large depth. Non-shared clonotypes had lower generation probabilities than clonotypes shared by all four sorted-subset donors.

Trimming pared 0 bases from V and 2 bases from J, leaving 8 bases between. The V gene's germline CDR1 is LGHNA and CDR2 YSLEER. The length of the CDR3 is 15 residues. A deep-level run was used for the assay. TCRdb's table, derived via immunoSEQ multiplex PCR, lists solely in-frame clones and lacks some. Of approximately 1.4 million clones in the sample, 95% to 99% were seen once. Comments on this clone: Its specificity is not known.

Sequenced material: naive CD4+ T cells sorted from blood. Subset specified: CD45RA+ positively selected. This chain connects TRBV4-3 to TRBJ1-5; no reliable D call. This TCR was recovered from a man between 25 and 39 years old in good health. CDR3 loop: CASSQDPTGNQPQHF. DNA for the CDR3: TGCGCCAGCAGCCAAGACCCCACCGGCAATCAGCCCCAGCATTTT.